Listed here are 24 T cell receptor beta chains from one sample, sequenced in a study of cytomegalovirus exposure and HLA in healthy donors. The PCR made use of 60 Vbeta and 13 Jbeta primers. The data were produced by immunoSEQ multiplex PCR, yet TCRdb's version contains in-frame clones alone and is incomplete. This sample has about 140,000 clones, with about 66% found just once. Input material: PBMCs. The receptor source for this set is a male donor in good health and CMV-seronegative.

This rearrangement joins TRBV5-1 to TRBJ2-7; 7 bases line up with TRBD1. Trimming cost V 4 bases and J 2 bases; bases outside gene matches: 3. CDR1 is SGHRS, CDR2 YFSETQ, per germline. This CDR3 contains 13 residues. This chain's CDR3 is CASSLTGTYEQYF. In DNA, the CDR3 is TGCGCCAGCAGCCTGACAGGGACCTACGAGCAGTACTTC.

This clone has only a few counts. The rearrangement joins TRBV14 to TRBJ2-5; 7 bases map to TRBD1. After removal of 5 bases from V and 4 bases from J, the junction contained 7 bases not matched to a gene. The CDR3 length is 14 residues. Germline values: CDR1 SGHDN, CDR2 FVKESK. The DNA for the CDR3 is TGTGCCAGCAGCTGGGGGACAGCTCGAGAGACCCAGTACTTC. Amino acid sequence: CASSWGTARETQYF.

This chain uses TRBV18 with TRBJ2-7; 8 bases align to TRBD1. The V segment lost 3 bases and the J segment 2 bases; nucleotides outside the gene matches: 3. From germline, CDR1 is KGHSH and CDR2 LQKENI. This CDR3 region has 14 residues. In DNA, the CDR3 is TGTGCCAGCTCACCCGAGACAGGGGCCTACGAGCAGTACTTC. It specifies CASSPETGAYEQYF.

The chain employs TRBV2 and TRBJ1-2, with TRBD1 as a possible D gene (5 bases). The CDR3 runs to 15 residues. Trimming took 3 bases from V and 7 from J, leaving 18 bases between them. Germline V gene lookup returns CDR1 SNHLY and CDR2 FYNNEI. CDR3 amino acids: CASSDGAGIASGYTF. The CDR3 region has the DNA TGTGCCAGCAGTGATGGGGCAGGGATTGCGAGTGGCTACACCTTC.

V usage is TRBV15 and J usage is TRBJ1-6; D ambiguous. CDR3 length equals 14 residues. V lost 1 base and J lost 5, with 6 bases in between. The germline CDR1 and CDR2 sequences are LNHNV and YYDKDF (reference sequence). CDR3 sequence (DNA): TGTGCCACCAGCAGAGTAAACAATAATTCACCCCTCCACTTT. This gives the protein CATSRVNNNSPLHF. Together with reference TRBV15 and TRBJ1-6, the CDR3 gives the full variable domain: DAMVIQNPRYQVTQFGKPVTLSCSQTLNHNVMYWYQQKSSQAPKLLFHYYDKDFNNEADTPDNFQSRRPNTSFCFLDIRSPGLGDTAMYLCATSRVNNNSPLHFGNGTRLTVT.

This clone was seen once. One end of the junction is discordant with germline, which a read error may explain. CDR3 protein: CSSSNNRRADEKLFF. The CDR3 DNA follows: TGTTCCAGCAGCAACAATCGGAGGGCTGATGAAAAACTGTTTTTT. This sequence joins TRBV7-9 and TRBJ1-4; the D is unclear. Germline assignment: CDR1 SEHNR and CDR2 FQNEAQ (reference sequence). This CDR3 has 15 amino acids. The variable domain in full, with the rest retrieved from reference TRBV7-9 and TRBJ1-4, is DTGVSQNPRHKITKRGQNVTFRCDPISEHNRLYWYRQTLGQGPEFLTYFQNEAQLEKSRLLSDRFSAERPKGSFSTLEIQRTEQGDSAMYLCSSSNNRRADEKLFFGSGTQLSVL.

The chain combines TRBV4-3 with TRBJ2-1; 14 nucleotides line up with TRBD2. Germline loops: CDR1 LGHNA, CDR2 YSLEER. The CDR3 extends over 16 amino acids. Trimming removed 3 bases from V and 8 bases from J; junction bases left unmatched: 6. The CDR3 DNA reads TGCGCCAGCAGCCATGCGACTAGCGGGGGGGGCTATGAGCAGTTCTTC. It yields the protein CASSHATSGGGYEQFF.

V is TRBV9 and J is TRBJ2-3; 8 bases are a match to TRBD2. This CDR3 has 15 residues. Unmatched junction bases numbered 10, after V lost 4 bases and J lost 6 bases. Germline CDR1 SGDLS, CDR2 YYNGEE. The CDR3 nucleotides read TGTGCCAGCAGCCAAAGCGGGGGAGGTCGGGATACGCAGTATTTT. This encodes CASSQSGGGRDTQYF. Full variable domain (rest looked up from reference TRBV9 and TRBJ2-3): DSGVTQTPKHLITATGQRVTLRCSPRSGDLSVYWYQQSLDQGLQFLIQYYNGEERAKGNILERFSAQQFPDLHSELNLSSLELGDSALYFCASSQSGGGRDTQYFGPGTRLTVL.

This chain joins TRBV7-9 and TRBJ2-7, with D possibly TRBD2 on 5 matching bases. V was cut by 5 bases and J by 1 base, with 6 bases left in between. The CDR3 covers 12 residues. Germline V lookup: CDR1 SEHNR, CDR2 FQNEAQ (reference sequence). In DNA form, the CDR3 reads TGTGCCAGCAGCCGCGGGTCCTACGAGCAGTACTTC. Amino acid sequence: CASSRGSYEQYF.

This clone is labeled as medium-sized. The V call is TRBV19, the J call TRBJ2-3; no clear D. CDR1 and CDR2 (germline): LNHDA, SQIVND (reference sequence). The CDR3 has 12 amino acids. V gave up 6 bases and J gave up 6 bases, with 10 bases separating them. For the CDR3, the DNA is TGTGCCAGTAGACTATCCGGGGATACGCAGTATTTT. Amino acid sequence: CASRLSGDTQYF.

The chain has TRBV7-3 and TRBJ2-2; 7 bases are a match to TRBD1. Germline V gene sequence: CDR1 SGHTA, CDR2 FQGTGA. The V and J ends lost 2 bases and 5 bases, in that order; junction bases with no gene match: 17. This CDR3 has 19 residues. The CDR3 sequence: CASSLRTEDRAKGTGELFF. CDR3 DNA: TGTGCCAGCAGCTTACGAACGGAAGACAGGGCGAAGGGAACCGGGGAGCTGTTTTTT.

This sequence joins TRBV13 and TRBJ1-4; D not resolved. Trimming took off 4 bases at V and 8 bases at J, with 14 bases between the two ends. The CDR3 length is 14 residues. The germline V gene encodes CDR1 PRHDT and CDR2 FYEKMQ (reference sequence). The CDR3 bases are TGTGCCAGCAGCTCCGCGGGGAGAGGAGAAAAACTGTTTTTT. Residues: CASSSAGRGEKLFF. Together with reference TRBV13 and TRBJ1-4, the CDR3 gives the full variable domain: AAGVIQSPRHLIKEKRETATLKCYPIPRHDTVYWYQQGPGQDPQFLISFYEKMQSDKGSIPDRFSAQQFSDYHSELNMSSLELGDSALYFCASSSAGRGEKLFFGSGTQLSVL.

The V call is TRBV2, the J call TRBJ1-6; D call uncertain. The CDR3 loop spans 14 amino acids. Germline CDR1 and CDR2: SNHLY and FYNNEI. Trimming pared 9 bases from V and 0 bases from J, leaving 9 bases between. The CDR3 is CASGRSSYNSPLHF. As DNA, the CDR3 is TGTGCCAGTGGGAGGAGCTCCTATAATTCACCCCTCCACTTT.

DNA of the CDR3: TGTGCCAGCAGCTGCGTTACAGGGGTTGACACTGAAGCTTTCTTT. Translation gives CASSCVTGVDTEAFF. The chain carries TRBV7-8 and TRBJ1-1, with 7 bases aligning to TRBD1. The trim removed 4 bases at V and 3 bases at J, leaving 8 bases unmatched. Germline CDR1 and CDR2: SGHVS and FQNEAQ. The CDR3 contains 15 residues.

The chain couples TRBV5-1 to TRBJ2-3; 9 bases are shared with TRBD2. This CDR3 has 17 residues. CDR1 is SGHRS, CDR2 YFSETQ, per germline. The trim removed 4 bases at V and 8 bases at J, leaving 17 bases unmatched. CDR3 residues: CASSPLQAGGTQSTQYF. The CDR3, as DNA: TGCGCCAGCAGCCCCTTGCAAGCGGGGGGAACACAAAGTACGCAGTATTTT.

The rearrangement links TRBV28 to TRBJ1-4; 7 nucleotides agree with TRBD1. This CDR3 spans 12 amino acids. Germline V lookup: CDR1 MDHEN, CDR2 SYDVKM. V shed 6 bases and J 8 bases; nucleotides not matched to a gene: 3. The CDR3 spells CASRTGNEKLFF. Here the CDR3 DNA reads TGTGCCAGCAGGACAGGGAACGAAAAACTGTTTTTT.

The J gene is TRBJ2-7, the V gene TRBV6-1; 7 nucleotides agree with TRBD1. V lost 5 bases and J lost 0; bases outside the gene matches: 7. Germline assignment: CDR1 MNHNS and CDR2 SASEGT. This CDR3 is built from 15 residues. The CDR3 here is CASSPPTGSSYEQYF. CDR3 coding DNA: TGTGCCAGCAGTCCCCCGACAGGGAGCTCCTACGAGCAGTACTTC.

The CDR3 DNA follows: TGTGCCAGCAGCCAAACCACAGAGAACACTGAAGCTTTCTTT. Its protein is CASSQTTENTEAFF. The chain links TRBV5-6 to TRBJ1-1; D call uncertain. The V gene lost 4 bases and the J gene lost 1 base, with 11 bases spanning the gap. This CDR3 has 14 amino acids. The germline CDR1 and CDR2 sequences are SGHDT and YYEEEE.

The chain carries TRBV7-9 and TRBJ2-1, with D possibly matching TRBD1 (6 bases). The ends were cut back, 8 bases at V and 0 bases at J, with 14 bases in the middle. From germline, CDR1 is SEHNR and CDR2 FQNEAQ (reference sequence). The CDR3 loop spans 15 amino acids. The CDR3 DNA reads TGTGCCAGCCAGGGGTGGGGGAGCTCCTACAATGAGCAGTTCTTC. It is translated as CASQGWGSSYNEQFF.

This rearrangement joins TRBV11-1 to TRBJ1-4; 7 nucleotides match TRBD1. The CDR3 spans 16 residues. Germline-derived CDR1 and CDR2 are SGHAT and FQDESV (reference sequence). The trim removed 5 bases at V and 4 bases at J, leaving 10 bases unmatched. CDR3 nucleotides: TGTGCCAGCAGCGCTAGACGGGACAGCCTTAATGAAAAACTGTTTTTT. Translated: CASSARRDSLNEKLFF.

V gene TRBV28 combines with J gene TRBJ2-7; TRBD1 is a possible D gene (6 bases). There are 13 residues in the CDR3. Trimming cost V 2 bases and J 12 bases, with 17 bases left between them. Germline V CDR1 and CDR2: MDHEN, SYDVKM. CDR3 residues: CASSLEAGDLTYF. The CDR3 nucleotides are TGTGCCAGCAGTTTAGAGGCAGGGGACCTTACGTACTTC.

Here the CDR3 DNA reads TGTGCCAGCGGGGGGACCGCTGTAAGGGAGACCCAGTACTTC. Protein: CASGGTAVRETQYF. The rearrangement links TRBV2 to TRBJ2-5, with D possibly matching TRBD2 (6 bases). Germline lookup yields CDR1 SNHLY and CDR2 FYNNEI. V lost 8 bases and J 5 bases, leaving 18 bases between the germline ends. The CDR3 is made up of 14 amino acids.

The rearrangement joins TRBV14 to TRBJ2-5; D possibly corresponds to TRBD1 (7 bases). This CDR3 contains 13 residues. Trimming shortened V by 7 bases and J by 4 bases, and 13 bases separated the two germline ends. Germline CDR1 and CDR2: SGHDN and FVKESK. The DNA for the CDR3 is TGTGCCAGCACCCGACAGGGAGGAGAGACCCAGTACTTC. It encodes CASTRQGGETQYF.

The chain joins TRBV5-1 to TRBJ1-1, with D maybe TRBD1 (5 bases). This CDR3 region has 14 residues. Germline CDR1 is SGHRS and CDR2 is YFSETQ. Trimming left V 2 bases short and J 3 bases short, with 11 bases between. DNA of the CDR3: TGCGCCAGCAGCTTTAGGGGCACGGACACTGAAGCTTTCTTT. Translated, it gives CASSFRGTDTEAFF.